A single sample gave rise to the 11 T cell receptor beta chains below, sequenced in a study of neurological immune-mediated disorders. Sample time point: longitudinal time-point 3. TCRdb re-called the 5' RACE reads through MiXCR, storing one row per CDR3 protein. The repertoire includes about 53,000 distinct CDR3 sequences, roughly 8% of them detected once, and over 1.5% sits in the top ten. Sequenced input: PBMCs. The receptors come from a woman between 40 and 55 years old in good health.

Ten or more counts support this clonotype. The CDR3 region is CASSRDWQETQYF. CDR3 DNA sequence: TGTGCCAGCAGCCGGGACTGGCAAGAGACCCAGTACTTC. The chain links TRBV14 to TRBJ2-5; perhaps TRBD2 as D (6 bases). This CDR3 contains 13 residues. With 4 bases removed from V and 2 bases from J, the gap between germline ends came to 8 bases. In germline, CDR1 is SGHDN, CDR2 FVKESK.

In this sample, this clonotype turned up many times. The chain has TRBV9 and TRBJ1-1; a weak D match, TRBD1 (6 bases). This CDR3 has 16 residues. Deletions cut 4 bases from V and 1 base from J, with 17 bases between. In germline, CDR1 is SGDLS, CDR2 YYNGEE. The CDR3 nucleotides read TGTGCCAGCAGCCTGTTCGGGGGGGCCGGGAACACTGAAGCTTTCTTT. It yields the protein CASSLFGGAGNTEAFF. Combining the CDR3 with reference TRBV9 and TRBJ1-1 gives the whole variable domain DSGVTQTPKHLITATGQRVTLRCSPRSGDLSVYWYQQSLDQGLQFLIQYYNGEERAKGNILERFSAQQFPDLHSELNLSSLELGDSALYFCASSLFGGAGNTEAFFGQGTRLTVV.

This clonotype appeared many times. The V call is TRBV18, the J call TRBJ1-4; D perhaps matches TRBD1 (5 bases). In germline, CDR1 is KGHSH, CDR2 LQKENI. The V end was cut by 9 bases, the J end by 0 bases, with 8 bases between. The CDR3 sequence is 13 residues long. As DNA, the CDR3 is TGTGCCAGTCGACAGACAACTAATGAAAAACTGTTTTTT. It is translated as CASRQTTNEKLFF. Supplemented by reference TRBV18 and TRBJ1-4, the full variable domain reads NAGVMQNPRHLVRRRGQEARLRCSPMKGHSHVYWYRQLPEEGLKFMVYLQKENIIDESGMPKERFSAEFPKEGPSILRIQQVVRGDSAAYFCASRQTTNEKLFFGSGTQLSVL.

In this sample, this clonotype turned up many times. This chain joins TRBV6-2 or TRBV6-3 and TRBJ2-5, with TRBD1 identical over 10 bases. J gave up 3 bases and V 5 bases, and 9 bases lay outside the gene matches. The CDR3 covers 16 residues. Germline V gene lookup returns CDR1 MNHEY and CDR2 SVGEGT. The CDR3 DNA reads TGTGCCAGCAGTGACCGGACAGGGGGGGCCGAAGAGACCCAGTACTTC. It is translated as CASSDRTGGAEETQYF.

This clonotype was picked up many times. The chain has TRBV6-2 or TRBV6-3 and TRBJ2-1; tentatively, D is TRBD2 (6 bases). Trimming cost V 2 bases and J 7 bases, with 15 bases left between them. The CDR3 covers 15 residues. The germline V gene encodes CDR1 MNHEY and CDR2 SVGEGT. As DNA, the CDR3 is TGTGCCAGCAGTTACGCCGGGGGTTCTAAAAATGAGCAGTTCTTC. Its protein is CASSYAGGSKNEQFF.

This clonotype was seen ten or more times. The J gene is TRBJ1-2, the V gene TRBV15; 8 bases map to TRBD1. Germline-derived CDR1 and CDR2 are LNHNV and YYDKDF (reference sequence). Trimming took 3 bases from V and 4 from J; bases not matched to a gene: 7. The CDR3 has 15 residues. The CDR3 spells CATSSLDREFYGYTF. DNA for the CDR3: TGTGCCACCAGCAGCCTGGACAGGGAGTTCTATGGCTACACCTTC.

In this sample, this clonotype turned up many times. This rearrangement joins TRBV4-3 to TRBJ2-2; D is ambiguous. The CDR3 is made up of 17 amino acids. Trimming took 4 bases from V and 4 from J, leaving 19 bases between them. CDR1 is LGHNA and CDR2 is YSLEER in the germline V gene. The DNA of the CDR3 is TGCGCCAGCAGCCCCGTGTCGCGCGGAGCCTCCACCGGGGAGCTGTTTTTT. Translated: CASSPVSRGASTGELFF.

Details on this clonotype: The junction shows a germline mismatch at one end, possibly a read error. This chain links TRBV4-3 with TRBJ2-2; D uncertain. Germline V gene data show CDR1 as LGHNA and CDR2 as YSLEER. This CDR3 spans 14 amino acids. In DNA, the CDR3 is TGCTCCAGTTCCCGGTCGGGGAACACCGGGGAGCTGTTTTTT. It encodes CSSSRSGNTGELFF.

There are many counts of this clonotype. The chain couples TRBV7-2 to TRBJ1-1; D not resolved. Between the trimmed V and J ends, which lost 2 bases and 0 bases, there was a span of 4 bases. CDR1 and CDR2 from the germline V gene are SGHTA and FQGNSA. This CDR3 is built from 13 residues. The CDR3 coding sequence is TGTGCCAGCAGCTTACAGCTGAACACTGAAGCTTTCTTT. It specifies CASSLQLNTEAFF.

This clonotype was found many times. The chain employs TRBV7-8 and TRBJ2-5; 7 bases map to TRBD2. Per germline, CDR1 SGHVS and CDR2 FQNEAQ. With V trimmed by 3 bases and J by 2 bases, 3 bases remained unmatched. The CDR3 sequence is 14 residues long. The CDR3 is CASSFAGVQETQYF. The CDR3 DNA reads TGTGCCAGCAGCTTTGCGGGGGTACAAGAGACCCAGTACTTC.

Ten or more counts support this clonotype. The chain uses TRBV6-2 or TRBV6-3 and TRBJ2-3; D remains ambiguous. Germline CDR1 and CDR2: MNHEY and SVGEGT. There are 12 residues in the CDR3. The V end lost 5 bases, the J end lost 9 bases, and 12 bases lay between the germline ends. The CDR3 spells CASSTILKTQYF. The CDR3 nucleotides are TGTGCCAGCAGTACGATACTGAAGACGCAGTATTTT.